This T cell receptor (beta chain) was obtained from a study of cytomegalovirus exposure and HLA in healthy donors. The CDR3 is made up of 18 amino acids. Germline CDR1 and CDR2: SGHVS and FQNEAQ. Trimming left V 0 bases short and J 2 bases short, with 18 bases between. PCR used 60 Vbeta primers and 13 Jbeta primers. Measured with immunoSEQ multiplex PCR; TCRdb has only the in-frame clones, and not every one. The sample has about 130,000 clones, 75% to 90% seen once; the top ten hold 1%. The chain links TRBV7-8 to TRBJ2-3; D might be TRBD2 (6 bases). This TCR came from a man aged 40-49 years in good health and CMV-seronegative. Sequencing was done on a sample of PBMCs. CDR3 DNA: TGTGCCAGCAGCTTAGCGCAATGGATGGGGACTTCCACAGATACGCAGTATTTT. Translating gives CASSLAQWMGTSTDTQYF.